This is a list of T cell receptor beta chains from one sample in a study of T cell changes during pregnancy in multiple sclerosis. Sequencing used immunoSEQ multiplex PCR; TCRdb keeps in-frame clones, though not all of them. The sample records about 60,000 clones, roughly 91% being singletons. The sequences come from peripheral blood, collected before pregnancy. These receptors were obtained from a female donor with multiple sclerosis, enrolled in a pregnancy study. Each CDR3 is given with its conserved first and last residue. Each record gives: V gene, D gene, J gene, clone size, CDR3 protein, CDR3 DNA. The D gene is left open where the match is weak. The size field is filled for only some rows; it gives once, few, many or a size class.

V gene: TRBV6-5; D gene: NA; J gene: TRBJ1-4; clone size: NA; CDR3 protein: CASSLTGTWQEKLFF; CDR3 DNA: TGTGCCAGCAGTTTAACCGGGACATGGCAAGAAAAACTGTTTTTT
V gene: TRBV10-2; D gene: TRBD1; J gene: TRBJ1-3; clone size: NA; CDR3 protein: CASIGGQGLEGDTIYF; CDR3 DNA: TGCGCCAGCATCGGGGGACAGGGGTTAGAGGGAGACACCATATATTTT
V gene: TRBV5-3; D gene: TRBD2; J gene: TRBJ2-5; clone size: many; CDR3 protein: CARSRGDSETQYF; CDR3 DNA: TGTGCCAGAAGCCGGGGGGACTCGGAGACCCAGTACTTC
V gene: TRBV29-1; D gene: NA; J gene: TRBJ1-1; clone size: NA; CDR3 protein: CSVSTVDTEAFF; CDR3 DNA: TGCAGCGTCTCAACGGTGGACACTGAAGCTTTCTTT
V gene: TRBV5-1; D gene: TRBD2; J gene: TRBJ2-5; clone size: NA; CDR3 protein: CASSPLTGRQETQYF; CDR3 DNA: TGCGCCAGCAGCCCCCTGACCGGGAGGCAAGAGACCCAGTACTTC
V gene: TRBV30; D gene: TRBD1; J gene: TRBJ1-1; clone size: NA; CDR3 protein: CAWSSGTGGRSSFF; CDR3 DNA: TGTGCCTGGAGCAGCGGGACAGGGGGACGTTCATCTTTCTTT
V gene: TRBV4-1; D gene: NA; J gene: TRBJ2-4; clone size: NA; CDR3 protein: CASSQEGLASQNIQYF; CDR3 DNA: TGCGCCAGCAGCCAGGAGGGACTCGCTAGCCAAAACATTCAGTACTTC
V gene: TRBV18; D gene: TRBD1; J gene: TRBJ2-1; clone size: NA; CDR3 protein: CASWKGALYNEQFF; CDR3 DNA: TGTGCCAGCTGGAAGGGGGCCTTGTACAATGAGCAGTTCTTC
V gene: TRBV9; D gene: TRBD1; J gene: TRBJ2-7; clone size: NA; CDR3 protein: CASSVSGTVSYEQYF; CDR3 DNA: TGTGCCAGCAGCGTATCGGGGACAGTCTCCTACGAGCAGTACTTC
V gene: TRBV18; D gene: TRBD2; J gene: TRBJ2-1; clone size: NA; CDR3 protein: CASSPLTSGGYYNEQFF; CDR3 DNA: TGTGCCAGCTCACCACTAACTAGCGGGGGGTACTACAATGAGCAGTTCTTC
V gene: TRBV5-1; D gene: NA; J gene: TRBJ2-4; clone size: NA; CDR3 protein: CASSLGTANIQYF; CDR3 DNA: TGCGCCAGCAGCTTGGGGACTGCAAACATTCAGTACTTC
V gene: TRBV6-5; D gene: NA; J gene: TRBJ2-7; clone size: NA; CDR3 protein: CASSRSTGFYEQYF; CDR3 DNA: TGTGCCAGCAGTCGCTCGACAGGCTTCTACGAGCAGTACTTC
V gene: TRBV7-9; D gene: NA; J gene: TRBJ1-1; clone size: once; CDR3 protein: CASSTSRRDTEAFF; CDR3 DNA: TGTGCCAGCAGTACCTCGAGGCGGGACACTGAAGCTTTCTTT
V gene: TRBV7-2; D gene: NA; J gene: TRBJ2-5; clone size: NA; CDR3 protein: CASSRGTDSYQETQYF; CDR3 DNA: TGTGCCAGCAGCCGCGGGACAGATTCGTACCAAGAGACCCAGTACTTC
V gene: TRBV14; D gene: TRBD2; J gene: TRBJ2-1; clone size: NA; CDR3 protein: CASSRTSGGIYNEQFF; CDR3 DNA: TGTGCCAGCAGCCGGACTAGCGGGGGGATATACAATGAGCAGTTCTTC
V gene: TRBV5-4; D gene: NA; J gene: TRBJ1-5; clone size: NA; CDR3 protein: CASSQDRSRDYQPQHF; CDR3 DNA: TGTGCCAGCAGCCAAGATCGCAGCAGGGATTATCAGCCCCAGCATTTT
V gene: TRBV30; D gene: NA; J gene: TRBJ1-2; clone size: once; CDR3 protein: CAWSVSGIYGYTF; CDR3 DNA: TGTGCCTGGAGTGTATCCGGGATCTATGGCTACACCTTC
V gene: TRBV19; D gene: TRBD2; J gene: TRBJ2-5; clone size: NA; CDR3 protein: CASSIGEGLAAGGGGTQYF; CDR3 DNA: TGTGCCAGTAGTATAGGAGAGGGACTAGCGGCCGGGGGCGGGGGGACCCAGTACTTC
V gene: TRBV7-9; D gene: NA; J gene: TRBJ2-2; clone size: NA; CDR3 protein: CASSLSRGTGELFF; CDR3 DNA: TGTGCCAGCAGCTTGAGTAGGGGCACCGGGGAGCTGTTTTTT
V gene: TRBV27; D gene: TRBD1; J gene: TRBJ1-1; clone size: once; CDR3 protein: CASQDRSLSTEAFF; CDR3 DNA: TGTGCCAGCCAGGACAGGTCTTTATCCACTGAAGCTTTCTTT
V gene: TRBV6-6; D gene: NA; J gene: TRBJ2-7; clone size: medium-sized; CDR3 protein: CASSYRGTSYEQYF; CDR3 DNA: TGTGCCAGCAGTTACCGGGGAACCTCCTACGAGCAGTACTTC
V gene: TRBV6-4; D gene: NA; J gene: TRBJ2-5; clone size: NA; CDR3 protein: CASSDSPPLKGDRQETQYF; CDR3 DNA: TGTGCCAGCAGTGACTCGCCCCCTCTTAAGGGGGATCGCCAAGAGACCCAGTACTTC
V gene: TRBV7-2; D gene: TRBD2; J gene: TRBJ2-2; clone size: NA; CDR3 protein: CASSLSSGGGVTGELFF; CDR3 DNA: TGTGCCAGCAGCTTATCATCGGGGGGAGGAGTCACCGGGGAGCTGTTTTTT
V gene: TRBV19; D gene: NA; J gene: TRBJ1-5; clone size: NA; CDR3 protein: CASSIFRVQVNQPQHF; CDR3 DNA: TGTGCCAGTAGTATATTTCGTGTACAGGTAAATCAGCCCCAGCATTTT
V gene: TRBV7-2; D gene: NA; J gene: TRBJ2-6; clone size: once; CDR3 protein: CASSLSGAGLSGANVLTF; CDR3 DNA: TGTGCCAGCAGCTTATCAGGAGCAGGGCTGTCTGGGGCCAACGTCCTGACTTTC
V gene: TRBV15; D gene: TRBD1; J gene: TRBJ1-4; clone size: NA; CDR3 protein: CATSSFGTGEVSREKLFF; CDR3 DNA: TGTGCCACCAGCAGTTTCGGGACAGGGGAGGTTTCGCGTGAAAAACTGTTTTTT
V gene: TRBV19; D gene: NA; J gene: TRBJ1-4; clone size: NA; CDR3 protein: CASSIWQNEKLFF; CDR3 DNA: TGTGCCAGTAGTATCTGGCAAAATGAAAAACTGTTTTTT
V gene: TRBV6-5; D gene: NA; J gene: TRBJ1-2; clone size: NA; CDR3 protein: CASSSDPDRKYGYTF; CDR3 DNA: TGTGCCAGCAGTTCCGACCCGGACAGAAAATATGGCTACACCTTC
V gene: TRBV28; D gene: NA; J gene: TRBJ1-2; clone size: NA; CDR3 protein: CASSLAGNYGYTF; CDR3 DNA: TGTGCCAGCAGTTTAGCGGGTAACTATGGCTACACCTTC
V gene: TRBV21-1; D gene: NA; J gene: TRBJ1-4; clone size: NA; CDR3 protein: CASSAWAPEKLFF; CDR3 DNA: TGTGCCAGCAGCGCTTGGGCGCCCGAAAAACTGTTTTTT
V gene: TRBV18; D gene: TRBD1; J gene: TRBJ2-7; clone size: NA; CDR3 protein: CASSPPQGAGEQYF; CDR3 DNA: TGTGCCAGCTCACCACCGCAGGGGGCGGGGGAGCAGTACTTC
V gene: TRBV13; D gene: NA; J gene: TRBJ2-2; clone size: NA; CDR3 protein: CASSRWGGPGELFF; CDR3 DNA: TGTGCCAGCAGCCGCTGGGGGGGCCCCGGGGAGCTGTTTTTT
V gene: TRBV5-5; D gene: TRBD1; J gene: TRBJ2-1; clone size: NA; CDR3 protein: CASSHSRDRGGYNEQFF; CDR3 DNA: TGTGCCAGCAGCCACTCCCGGGACAGGGGGGGATACAATGAGCAGTTCTTC
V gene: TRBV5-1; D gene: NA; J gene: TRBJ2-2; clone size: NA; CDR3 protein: CASKVGGELFF; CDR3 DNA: TGCGCCAGCAAAGTTGGCGGGGAGCTGTTTTTT
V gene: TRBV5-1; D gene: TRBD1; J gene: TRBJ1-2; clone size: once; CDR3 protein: CASSHPDRAPLGYTF; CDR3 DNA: TGCGCCAGCAGCCACCCCGACAGGGCCCCCTTAGGCTACACCTTC
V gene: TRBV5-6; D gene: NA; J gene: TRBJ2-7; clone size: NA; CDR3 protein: CASSLTQDEQYF; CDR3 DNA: TGTGCCAGCAGCTTGACACAGGACGAGCAGTACTTC
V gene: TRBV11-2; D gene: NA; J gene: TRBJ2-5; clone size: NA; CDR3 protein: CASSLDLSRETQYF; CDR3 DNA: TGTGCCAGCAGCTTAGATCTATCCCGAGAGACCCAGTACTTC
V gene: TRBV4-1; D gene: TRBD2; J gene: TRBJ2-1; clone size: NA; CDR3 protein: CASRGLAGGNEQFF; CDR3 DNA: TGCGCCAGCAGGGGACTAGCGGGGGGAAATGAGCAGTTCTTC
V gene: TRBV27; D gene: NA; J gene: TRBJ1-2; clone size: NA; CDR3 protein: CASSLVQGGGYTF; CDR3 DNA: TGTGCCAGCAGTTTAGTACAGGGTGGCGGCTACACCTTC
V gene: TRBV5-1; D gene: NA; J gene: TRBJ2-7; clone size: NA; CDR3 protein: CASSLGAGPYEQYF; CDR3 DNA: TGCGCCAGCAGCTTGGGAGCGGGCCCCTACGAGCAGTACTTC
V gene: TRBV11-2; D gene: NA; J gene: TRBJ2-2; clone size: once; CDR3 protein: CASSLVGASGELFF; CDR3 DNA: TGTGCCAGCAGCTTAGTAGGGGCGAGCGGGGAGCTGTTTTTT
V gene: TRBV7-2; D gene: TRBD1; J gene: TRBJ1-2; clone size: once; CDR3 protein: CASSSGQTYYGYTF; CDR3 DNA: TGTGCCAGCAGCTCGGGACAGACGTACTATGGCTACACCTTC
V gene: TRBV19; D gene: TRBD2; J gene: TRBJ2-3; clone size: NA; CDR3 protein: CASGRGGTDTQYF; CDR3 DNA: TGTGCCAGTGGGCGGGGGGGAACAGATACGCAGTATTTT
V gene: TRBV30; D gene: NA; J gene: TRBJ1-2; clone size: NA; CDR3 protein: CAWNGGTYGYTF; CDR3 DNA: TGTGCCTGGAACGGGGGGACCTATGGCTACACCTTC
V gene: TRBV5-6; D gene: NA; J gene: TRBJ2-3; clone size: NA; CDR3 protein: CASGQGGASTDTQYF; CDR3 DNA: TGTGCCAGCGGCCAAGGGGGGGCGAGCACAGATACGCAGTATTTT